The 26 T cell receptor beta chains in this list originate from one sample, sequenced in a study of blood T cell repertoires in COVID-19. Only in-frame clones appear in the TCRdb table, and some are missing; sequencing was by immunoSEQ multiplex PCR. The sample holds 300,000 to 350,000 clones, 90% seen once. The sequenced sample consisted of PBMCs or T cells enriched from blood (not recorded which). The receptors stem from a woman under 30 with acute COVID-19.

The V and J genes are TRBV9 and TRBJ2-2, with TRBD2 identical over 14 bases. After removal of 4 bases from V and 5 bases from J, the junction contained 7 bases not matched to a gene. Germline V gene sequence: CDR1 SGDLS, CDR2 YYNGEE. The CDR3 loop spans 17 amino acids. The CDR3 DNA reads as TGTGCCAGCAGCTCGGGACTAGCGGGAGAGGTAACCGGGGAGCTGTTTTTT. Amino acid sequence: CASSSGLAGEVTGELFF.

In its sample, this clone was seen a few times. This chain connects TRBV11-2 to TRBJ1-4; TRBD1 matches at 9 bases. The germline gives CDR1 SGHAT, CDR2 FQNNGV. V trimming: 5 bases; J trimming: 3 bases; junction bases outside the gene matches: 4. This CDR3 is 15 amino acids long. This CDR3 is CASSQGQGSNEKLFF. The CDR3 DNA reads TGTGCCAGCAGCCAAGGACAGGGGTCTAATGAAAAACTGTTTTTT.

This clone was seen only once. The chain has TRBV27 and TRBJ2-5; 9 bases match TRBD2. The CDR3 totals 14 residues. Per the germline V gene, CDR1 is MNHEY and CDR2 is SMNVEV (reference sequence). Trimming removed 5 bases from V and 1 base from J; junction bases left unmatched: 2. The CDR3 region has the DNA TGTGCCAGCAGTGCAGCGGGAGGCCAAGAGACCCAGTACTTC. Protein product: CASSAAGGQETQYF.

The chain carries TRBV28 and TRBJ1-1, with TRBD1 identical over 9 bases. V lost 6 bases to trimming and J lost 5 bases; unmatched junction nucleotides: 7. Germline CDR1 and CDR2: MDHEN and SYDVKM. The CDR3 is 14 amino acids. CDR3 loop: CASRTGGARTEAFF. The DNA for the CDR3 is TGTGCCAGCAGAACAGGGGGCGCGAGAACTGAAGCTTTCTTT.

This chain uses TRBV7-8 with TRBJ2-5; D might be TRBD2 (5 bases). Between the trimmed V and J ends, which lost 1 base and 5 bases, there was a span of 17 bases. This CDR3 spans 16 amino acids. CDR1 is SGHVS and CDR2 is FQNEAQ in the germline V gene. The CDR3 spells CASSLGRTGLGETQYF. DNA for the CDR3: TGTGCCAGCAGCTTAGGACGTACGGGATTAGGCGAGACCCAGTACTTC.

This chain joins TRBV2 and TRBJ1-1, with no clear D. V lost 1 base and J 0 bases, leaving 6 bases between the germline ends. The CDR3 runs 14 residues. Germline V CDR1 and CDR2: SNHLY, FYNNEI. The CDR3 spells CASSEGGVNTEAFF. The CDR3 bases are TGTGCCAGCAGTGAAGGGGGAGTGAACACTGAAGCTTTCTTT.

This clone was found once. The chain uses TRBV2 and TRBJ2-7; TRBD2 matches 11 bases. CDR1 and CDR2 (germline): SNHLY, FYNNEI. The CDR3 loop spans 15 amino acids. Losses at the gene ends were 8 bases for V and 3 bases for J; bases not matched to a gene: 9. CDR3: CASARSTSGNYEQYF. The DNA for the CDR3 is TGTGCCAGCGCCAGATCGACTAGCGGGAACTACGAGCAGTACTTC.

The chain joins TRBV5-1 to TRBJ2-6; 7 bases fit TRBD1. Looked up from germline, CDR1 is SGHRS and CDR2 is YFSETQ. The CDR3 extends over 16 amino acids. V was clipped by 0 bases and J by 4 bases; unmatched bases: 4. The CDR3 spells CASSLATGAGANVLTF. In DNA, the CDR3 is TGCGCCAGCAGCTTGGCAACAGGGGCCGGGGCCAACGTCCTGACTTTC. Together with reference TRBV5-1 and TRBJ2-6, the CDR3 gives the full variable domain: KAGVTQTPRYLIKTRGQQVTLSCSPISGHRSVSWYQQTPGQGLQFLFEYFSETQRNKGNFPGRFSGRQFSNSRSEMNVSTLELGDSALYLCASSLATGAGANVLTFGAGSRLTVL.

This chain joins TRBV5-1 and TRBJ1-3, with 7 bases identical to TRBD1. This CDR3 comprises 17 residues. The trim removed 3 bases at V and 1 base at J, leaving 10 bases unmatched. Germline V lookup: CDR1 SGHRS, CDR2 YFSETQ. CDR3 nucleotides: TGCGCCAGCAGCTCGGGAGACAGGGCCCCGTCTGGAAACACCATATATTTT. Amino acid sequence: CASSSGDRAPSGNTIYF.

The rearrangement uses TRBV9 and TRBJ2-2; 8 bases match TRBD1. Losses at the gene ends were 4 bases for V and 5 bases for J; bases not matched to a gene: 10. Germline V gene lookup returns CDR1 SGDLS and CDR2 YYNGEE. This CDR3 has 16 residues. The CDR3 loop reads CASSPPGQEVTGELFF. CDR3 in DNA: TGTGCCAGCAGCCCCCCGGGACAGGAAGTGACCGGGGAGCTGTTTTTT.

This clone appeared a single time. The chain links TRBV5-1 to TRBJ2-7; 11 bases fit TRBD2. CDR3 length: 15 residues. Germline V gene lookup returns CDR1 SGHRS and CDR2 YFSETQ. V lost 0 bases to trimming and J lost 6 bases; unmatched junction nucleotides: 5. The CDR3 here is CASSLELAGESEQYF. The CDR3 nucleotides read TGCGCCAGCAGCTTGGAACTAGCGGGAGAAAGCGAGCAGTACTTC.

The chain couples TRBV12-3 or TRBV12-4 to TRBJ1-2; possibly TRBD1 for D (6 bases). V shed 7 bases and J shed 6 bases, with 15 bases lying between them. CDR3 length: 13 amino acids. DNA of the CDR3: TGTGCCAGCACCCCGCAGGGGCGGCATGGCTACACCTTC. Its translation is CASTPQGRHGYTF.

The chain couples TRBV5-1 to TRBJ2-1, with 10 bases that match TRBD2. V shed 5 bases and J 2 bases; nucleotides not matched to a gene: 13. Per the germline V gene, CDR1 is SGHRS and CDR2 is YFSETQ. This CDR3 has 18 residues. CDR3 in amino acids: CASSLTVTSGFTYNEQFF. CDR3 nucleotides: TGCGCCAGCAGTCTTACCGTGACTAGCGGGTTCACCTACAATGAGCAGTTCTTC.

The chain uses TRBV28 and TRBJ1-5, with 11 bases aligning to TRBD1. Germline CDR1 MDHEN, CDR2 SYDVKM. The trim removed 5 bases at V and 3 bases at J, leaving 6 bases unmatched. The CDR3 runs to 16 residues. CDR3 bases: TGTGCCAGCAGTCCAGGGGACAGGGGGGACAATCAGCCCCAGCATTTT. Protein: CASSPGDRGDNQPQHF.

V gene TRBV7-9 combines with J gene TRBJ1-4; maybe TRBD1 (5 bases). This CDR3 comprises 15 residues. The germline V and J ends were trimmed by 5 bases and 0 bases, with 10 bases remaining between them. Looked up from germline, CDR1 is SEHNR and CDR2 is FQNEAQ (reference sequence). This chain's CDR3 is CASSATGTTNEKLFF. The CDR3 nucleotides read TGTGCCAGCAGCGCTACAGGAACAACTAATGAAAAACTGTTTTTT.

The chain recombines TRBV5-6 with TRBJ2-1, with a tentative D call TRBD2 (5 bases). Trimming removed 0 bases at V and 7 bases at J, with 5 bases between. CDR1 and CDR2 from the germline V gene are SGHDT and YYEEEE. The length of the CDR3 is 12 residues. The CDR3 reads CASSLAGNEQFF. CDR3 sequence (DNA): TGTGCCAGCAGCTTGGCGGGAAATGAGCAGTTCTTC.

This chain joins TRBV24-1 and TRBJ2-3; 9 bases match TRBD2. The V segment lost 7 bases and the J segment 3 bases; nucleotides outside the gene matches: 4. This CDR3 is 14 amino acids long. Germline V gene lookup returns CDR1 KGHDR and CDR2 SFDVKD. The CDR3 here is CATRDSGSTDTQYF. For the CDR3, the DNA is TGTGCCACCAGGGATAGCGGGAGTACAGATACGCAGTATTTT.

The chain joins TRBV30 to TRBJ2-5; the D gene is possibly TRBD1 (5 bases). The CDR3 is 11 amino acids. V lost 4 bases, J lost 5 bases, and 8 bases lay in between. Germline V gene lookup returns CDR1 GTSNPN and CDR2 SVGIG (reference sequence). The CDR3: CAWTSGETQYF. CDR3 DNA sequence: TGTGCCTGGACCTCAGGGGAGACCCAGTACTTC.

V usage is TRBV6-5 and J usage is TRBJ1-6, with 7 bases lining up with TRBD1. This CDR3 is 15 amino acids long. Trimming took 0 bases from V and 9 from J; bases not matched to a gene: 5. The germline V gene has CDR1 MNHEY and CDR2 SVGAGI. The chain's CDR3 is CASSYSGTASSPLHF. The DNA for the CDR3 is TGTGCCAGCAGTTACTCAGGGACAGCAAGTTCACCCCTCCACTTT.

This chain uses TRBV27 with TRBJ2-7; D remains ambiguous. CDR3 length equals 13 residues. V dropped 2 bases and J dropped 4 bases, with 9 bases sitting between them. Germline assignment: CDR1 MNHEY and CDR2 SMNVEV (reference sequence). The CDR3 DNA is TGTGCCAGCAGTTTACTCCAGACTTACGAGCAGTACTTC. This gives the protein CASSLLQTYEQYF.

The rearrangement links TRBV21-1 to TRBJ1-5; the DNA was not compared with TRBD1, the D call given in the table. TRBV21-1 is shown as a pseudogene. There are 18 residues in the CDR3. The CDR3 here is CASSKIRAGTGGNQPQHF. The CDR3 bases are TGTGCCAGCAGCAAGATCAGGGCAGGGACAGGGGGTAATCAGCCCCAGCATTTT.

The V and J genes are TRBV5-4 and TRBJ1-1; unclear D gene. In germline, CDR1 is SGHNT, CDR2 YYREEE (reference sequence). The CDR3 is made up of 16 amino acids. With 0 bases removed from V and 1 base from J, the gap between germline ends came to 13 bases. The CDR3, as DNA: TGTGCCAGCAGCTTGGATGGCAAGGAGGGGAACACTGAAGCTTTCTTT. Translation gives CASSLDGKEGNTEAFF.

V usage is TRBV19 and J usage is TRBJ2-1; 11 bases align to TRBD2. Germline V gene data show CDR1 as LNHDA and CDR2 as SQIVND (reference sequence). Germline trimming cut 4 bases from V and 6 bases from J; bases unmatched to any gene: 11. CDR3 length equals 17 residues. The CDR3 coding sequence is TGTGCCAGTAGTAAGAACCCCCTAGCGGGAGGCGGCAATGAGCAGTTCTTC. It translates to CASSKNPLAGGGNEQFF.

The J gene is TRBJ1-1, the V gene TRBV5-1, with a tentative D call TRBD1 (6 bases). V dropped 1 base and J dropped 6 bases, with 19 bases sitting between them. The CDR3 runs 16 residues. CDR1 and CDR2 (germline): SGHRS, YFSETQ. The DNA for the CDR3 is TGCGCCAGCAGCTTGTATACAGGGAGAATTCGGGCTGAAGCTTTCTTT. Translation: CASSLYTGRIRAEAFF.

The V gene is TRBV2, the J gene TRBJ2-6; tentatively, D is TRBD1 (6 bases). The CDR3 sequence is 14 residues long. V was pared by 5 bases and J by 3 bases, with 8 bases between. Germline V lookup: CDR1 SNHLY, CDR2 FYNNEI. The DNA for the CDR3 is TGTGCCAGCAGTACAGGGATTGGGGCCAACGTCCTGACTTTC. Amino acids: CASSTGIGANVLTF.

The chain couples TRBV15 to TRBJ1-1, with a weak D call TRBD1 (5 bases). Trimming left V 4 bases short and J 0 bases short, with 18 bases between. The CDR3 length is 17 residues. Germline loops: CDR1 LNHNV, CDR2 YYDKDF (reference sequence). CDR3 in DNA: TGTGCCACCAGCACCGGCCCTCGGGCAGGGATGAACACTGAAGCTTTCTTT. Translating it yields CATSTGPRAGMNTEAFF.